The clone carrying this T cell receptor (beta chain) was counted at least ten times. From RNA transcripts, TCR beta CDR3 regions were amplified. TCR CDR3 regions were first amplified by RT-PCR with HTBI primers. TCRdb re-called the multiplex PCR reads through MiXCR, storing one row per CDR3 protein. The sample has 400,000 to 500,000 distinct CDR3 sequences; roughly 14% are singletons. These data belong to a study of T cells in Graves' hyperthyroidism and ophthalmopathy. Ophthalmopathy in the patients scored at least 3 on Clinical Activity Score and at least 4 on NOSPECS grade, lasting under 3 months. The CDR3 extends over 15 amino acids. V lost 7 bases to trimming and J lost 4 bases, with 20 bases between them. Germline V gives CDR1 LGHDT, CDR2 YNNKEL (reference sequence).

What was sequenced was blood. This TCR was recovered from a man aged 18 to 30 with Graves' ophthalmopathy. The V and J genes are TRBV3-1 and TRBJ2-7; either TRBD1 or TRBD2 may fit D (5 bases each). The CDR3 protein is CASMTRTLGGYEQYF. CDR3 nucleotides: TGTGCCAGCATGACCCGGACCCTTGGGGGATACGAGCAGTACTTC.